This TCR beta chain was retrieved from a study of T cell repertoires in ileal Crohn's disease. Overall study context: Biopsies at the proximal margin of the resected specimen form MI samples.

The V gene's germline CDR1 is SGHAT and CDR2 FQNNGV. The V and J ends lost 4 bases and 7 bases, in that order; junction bases with no gene match: 8. There are 14 residues in the CDR3. As for time point: proximal margin of the surgical specimen (macroscopically non-inflamed). Adults with ileal or ileocolonic Crohn's disease and an indication for resection were eligible. Some clones are missing from TCRdb's copy, which holds only in-frame ones; the method was immunoSEQ multiplex PCR. The sample lists around 2,100 clones, roughly 87% occurring once. This TCR derives from an adult with Crohn's disease. V gene TRBV11-2 combines with J gene TRBJ1-1; 8 bases map to TRBD1. The sample was ileal tissue. CDR3 residues: CASSWATGDLEAFF. The DNA of the CDR3 is TGTGCCAGCAGCTGGGCGACAGGGGACCTTGAAGCTTTCTTT.